This TCR beta chain came from a study of blood T cell repertoires in COVID-19. The Seattle patients, enrolled during active infection, were followed longitudinally. Sequencing used immunoSEQ multiplex PCR; TCRdb keeps in-frame clones, though not all of them. The sample includes under 95,000 clones, 75% to 85% of them seen just once. Trimming took off 6 bases at V and 8 bases at J, with 10 bases between the two ends. CDR3 length: 11 amino acids. Germline V lookup: CDR1 SGHVS, CDR2 FNYEAQ. This TCR came from a man over 45 with COVID-19, enrolled during active disease. The material sequenced was peripheral blood. This chain joins TRBV7-6 and TRBJ1-1; tentatively, D is TRBD1 (6 bases). The CDR3 spells CASRSGTEAFF. Here the CDR3 DNA reads TGTGCCAGCAGATCCGGGACAGAAGCTTTCTTT.